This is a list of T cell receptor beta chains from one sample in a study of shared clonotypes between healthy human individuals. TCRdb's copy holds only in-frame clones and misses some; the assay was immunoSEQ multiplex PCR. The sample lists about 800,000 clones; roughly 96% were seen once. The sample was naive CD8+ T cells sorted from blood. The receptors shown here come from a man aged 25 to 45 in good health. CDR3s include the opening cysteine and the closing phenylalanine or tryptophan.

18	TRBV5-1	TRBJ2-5	CASSLYPQDRGAVETQYF
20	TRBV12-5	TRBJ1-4	CASGLLPRQGDPATNEKLFF
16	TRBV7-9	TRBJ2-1	CASSLDASAFYNEQFF
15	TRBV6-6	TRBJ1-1	CASAGTGPLGTEAFF
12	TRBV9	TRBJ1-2	CASSTRLDGYTF
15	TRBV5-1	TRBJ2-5	CASTREPYSQETQYF
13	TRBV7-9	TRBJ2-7	CASSSTPSYEQYF
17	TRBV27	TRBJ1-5	CASSPLNRDFSNQPQHF
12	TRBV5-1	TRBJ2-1	CASSLIYNEQFF
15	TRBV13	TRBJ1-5	CASSLWAGGNQPQHF